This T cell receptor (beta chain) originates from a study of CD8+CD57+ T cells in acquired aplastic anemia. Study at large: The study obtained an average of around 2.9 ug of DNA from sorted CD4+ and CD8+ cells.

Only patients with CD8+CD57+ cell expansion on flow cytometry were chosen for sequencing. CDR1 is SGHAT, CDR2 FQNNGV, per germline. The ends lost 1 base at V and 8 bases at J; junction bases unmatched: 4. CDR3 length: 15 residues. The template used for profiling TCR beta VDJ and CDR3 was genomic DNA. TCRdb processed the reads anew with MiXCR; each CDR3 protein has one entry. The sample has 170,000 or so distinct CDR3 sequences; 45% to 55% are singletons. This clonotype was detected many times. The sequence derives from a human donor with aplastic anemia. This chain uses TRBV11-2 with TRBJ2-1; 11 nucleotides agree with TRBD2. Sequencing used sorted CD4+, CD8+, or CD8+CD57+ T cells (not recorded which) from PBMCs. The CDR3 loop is CASSLVRGLADEQFF. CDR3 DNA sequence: TGTGCCAGCAGCTTAGTGAGGGGACTAGCGGATGAGCAGTTCTTC.